This TCR beta chain emerged from a study of T cell responses to AZD1222 COVID-19 vaccine. The CDR3 sequence is 13 residues long. The germline gives CDR1 ENHRY, CDR2 SYGVKD. The V and J ends lost 4 bases and 4 bases, in that order; junction bases with no gene match: 2. Produced via immunoSEQ multiplex PCR; TCRdb's table is partial and in-frame only. Of about 150,000 clones in the sample, roughly 90% are singletons; the top ten hold approximately 1.5%. The chain combines TRBV10-3 with TRBJ1-1, with 8 bases aligning to TRBD1. This sequence was found in an adult in good health. Sample: peripheral blood, taken on day 0 of AZD1222 vaccination. CDR3 coding DNA: TGTGCCATCAGTGGGACAGGGAGCACTGAAGCTTTCTTT. Amino acids: CAISGTGSTEAFF.